Listed below are T cell receptor beta chains from one sample, sequenced in a study of CD8 T cell repertoires and HIV-1 epitope variants. Their target antigens are unknown. Assay: immunoSEQ multiplex PCR; the TCRdb copy retains only in-frame clones and omits some. The sample records fewer than 3,500 clones, roughly 69% being singletons. Source material: cultured CD8+ T cells derived from PBMCs. All receptors come from a male donor with HIV. CDR3s include the opening cysteine and the closing phenylalanine or tryptophan. Each record gives: J gene, D gene, V gene, clone size, CDR3 protein, CDR3 DNA. A D gene is named only where the DNA matches it firmly. Size tells how often a clone was seen (once, few, many) or the class of an expanded clone, and some rows leave it out.

J: TRBJ2-1
D: NA
V: TRBV7-9
size: once
CDR3: CASSLGDPGPPPYEQFF
DNA: TGTGCCAGCAGCTTAGGGGATCCGGGACCCCCTCCGTATGAGCAGTTCTTC

J: TRBJ2-1
D: NA
V: TRBV28
size: once
CDR3: CASSLEGSNNEQFF
DNA: TGTGCCAGCAGTTTGGAGGGATCTAACAATGAGCAGTTCTTC

J: TRBJ2-1
D: TRBD2
V: TRBV7-9
size: NA
CDR3: CAPGGGFGEQFF
DNA: TGTGCCCCCGGGGGGGGGTTCGGTGAGCAGTTCTTC

J: TRBJ1-5
D: NA
V: TRBV28
size: NA
CDR3: CASSLESGIQPQHF
DNA: TGTGCCAGCAGTTTAGAAAGTGGGATTCAGCCCCAGCATTTT

J: TRBJ2-1
D: NA
V: TRBV5-1
size: NA
CDR3: CASHDAGEQFF
DNA: TGCGCCAGCCATGACGCAGGTGAGCAGTTCTTC

J: TRBJ2-1
D: TRBD1
V: TRBV29-1
size: NA
CDR3: CSVIQGAGSYNEQFF
DNA: TGCAGCGTTATACAGGGGGCAGGCTCCTACAATGAGCAGTTCTTC

J: TRBJ2-7
D: TRBD2
V: TRBV7-6
size: few
CDR3: CASSPGTSRYEQYF
DNA: TGTGCCAGCAGCCCGGGGACTAGCCGCTACGAGCAGTACTTC

J: TRBJ1-1
D: NA
V: TRBV11-2
size: NA
CDR3: CASSGTPNTEAFF
DNA: TGTGCCAGCAGCGGGACCCCGAACACTGAAGCTTTCTTT

J: TRBJ2-1
D: TRBD2
V: TRBV9
size: NA
CDR3: CASSASGRAIDEQFF
DNA: TGTGCCAGCAGCGCTAGCGGGAGGGCCATCGATGAGCAGTTCTTC

J: TRBJ2-3
D: NA
V: TRBV9
size: NA
CDR3: CASTLINPGAYF
DNA: TGTGCCAGCACCCTAATTAACCCAGGGGCGTATTTT

J: TRBJ2-7
D: TRBD1
V: TRBV27
size: once
CDR3: CASSGSTGIEQYF
DNA: TGTGCCAGCAGTGGATCGACAGGGATCGAGCAGTACTTC

J: TRBJ2-7
D: NA
V: TRBV7-6
size: NA
CDR3: CASSLGTASYEQYF
DNA: TGTGCCAGCAGCTTAGGGACAGCATCCTACGAGCAGTACTTC

J: TRBJ1-1
D: NA
V: TRBV15
size: NA
CDR3: CATSRDHDGFNTEAFF
DNA: TGTGCCACCAGCAGAGATCACGACGGATTTAACACTGAAGCTTTCTTT

J: TRBJ1-4
D: TRBD1
V: TRBV2
size: NA
CDR3: CASGGTGRTNEKLFF
DNA: TGTGCCAGCGGTGGGACAGGGAGGACTAATGAAAAACTGTTTTTT

J: TRBJ2-7
D: TRBD2
V: TRBV6-5
size: NA
CDR3: CASSYGMTSGSYEQYF
DNA: TGTGCCAGCAGTTACGGGATGACTAGCGGGAGCTACGAGCAGTACTTC

J: TRBJ2-3
D: TRBD1
V: TRBV5-1
size: NA
CDR3: CASSADRGADTQYF
DNA: TGCGCCAGCAGCGCGGACAGGGGGGCAGATACGCAGTATTTT

J: TRBJ2-3
D: TRBD2
V: TRBV27
size: NA
CDR3: CASSLIDGGVGETQYF
DNA: TGTGCCAGCAGTTTAATAGACGGGGGGGTGGGCGAGACGCAGTATTTT

J: TRBJ2-7
D: NA
V: TRBV14
size: NA
CDR3: CASSQEGVYYEQYF
DNA: TGTGCCAGCAGCCAAGAAGGGGTCTACTACGAGCAGTACTTC

J: TRBJ1-2
D: NA
V: TRBV21-1
size: NA
CDR3: CASSKAPGEVPNGYTF
DNA: TGTGCCAGCAGCAAAGCCCCGGGTGAAGTTCCGAATGGCTACACCTTC

J: TRBJ1-2
D: NA
V: TRBV28
size: large
CDR3: CASSLMPLDYNYGYTF
DNA: TGTGCCAGCAGTCTCATGCCCCTGGACTATAACTATGGCTACACCTTC

J: TRBJ2-5
D: TRBD2
V: TRBV4-2
size: medium-sized
CDR3: CASSQGGAGEETQYF
DNA: TGTGCCAGCAGCCAAGGCGGAGCGGGGGAAGAGACCCAGTACTTC

J: TRBJ1-1
D: NA
V: TRBV4-1
size: NA
CDR3: CASSQGTAEAFF
DNA: TGCGCCAGCAGCCAAGGGACAGCCGAAGCTTTCTTT

J: TRBJ2-3
D: TRBD2
V: TRBV5-1
size: NA
CDR3: CASSLSSGLDTQYF
DNA: TGCGCCAGCAGCTTAAGTAGCGGGTTGGATACGCAGTATTTT

J: TRBJ2-3
D: NA
V: TRBV6-5
size: NA
CDR3: CASSGDTDTQYF
DNA: TGTGCCAGCAGTGGAGACACAGATACGCAGTATTTT

J: TRBJ2-3
D: NA
V: TRBV28
size: NA
CDR3: CASSWTAADTQYF
DNA: TGTGCCAGCAGTTGGACAGCCGCAGATACGCAGTATTTT

J: TRBJ1-1
D: NA
V: TRBV10-3
size: NA
CDR3: CAISSFGASNTEAFF
DNA: TGTGCCATCAGTTCTTTCGGGGCTTCGAACACTGAAGCTTTCTTT

J: TRBJ2-1
D: NA
V: TRBV19
size: NA
CDR3: CASSIGSGPGDEQFF
DNA: TGTGCCAGTAGTATAGGTAGTGGACCGGGCGATGAGCAGTTCTTC

J: TRBJ2-1
D: TRBD1
V: TRBV28
size: NA
CDR3: CASSLTGGEYEQFF
DNA: TGTGCCAGCAGTTTGACAGGGGGCGAATACGAGCAGTTCTTC

J: TRBJ2-5
D: NA
V: TRBV15
size: NA
CDR3: CATSRDRSVGETQYF
DNA: TGTGCCACCAGCAGAGATCGATCGGTAGGGGAGACCCAGTACTTC

J: TRBJ2-1
D: NA
V: TRBV5-6
size: NA
CDR3: CASSLGGSSYNEQFF
DNA: TGTGCCAGCAGCTTAGGAGGGAGCTCCTACAATGAGCAGTTCTTC

J: TRBJ2-1
D: NA
V: TRBV30
size: NA
CDR3: CAWSSTDYNEQFF
DNA: TGTGCCTGGAGTAGTACAGACTACAATGAGCAGTTCTTC

J: TRBJ1-5
D: NA
V: TRBV9
size: NA
CDR3: CASSVEGDQPQHF
DNA: TGTGCCAGCAGCGTAGAGGGAGATCAGCCCCAGCATTTT

J: TRBJ2-1
D: NA
V: TRBV6-1
size: NA
CDR3: CASSDYHPAGHNEQFF
DNA: TGTGCCAGCAGTGACTACCATCCTGCGGGTCACAATGAGCAGTTCTTC

J: TRBJ1-5
D: NA
V: TRBV5-1
size: once
CDR3: CASSTEGGPNQPQHF
DNA: TGCGCCAGCAGCACCGAGGGGGGTCCCAATCAGCCCCAGCATTTT

J: TRBJ2-7
D: NA
V: TRBV6-1
size: few
CDR3: CASRARQGGAYEQYF
DNA: TGTGCCAGCAGAGCCCGACAGGGAGGAGCCTACGAGCAGTACTTC

J: TRBJ1-1
D: NA
V: TRBV6-6
size: NA
CDR3: CASSYLDMNTEAFF
DNA: TGTGCCAGCAGTTACTTGGATATGAACACTGAAGCTTTCTTT

J: TRBJ1-2
D: NA
V: TRBV18
size: NA
CDR3: CASSPSAVPGYGYTF
DNA: TGTGCCAGCTCACCCTCTGCAGTACCTGGCTATGGCTACACCTTC